Listed below are T cell receptor beta chains from one sample, sequenced in a study of T cells after yellow fever vaccination. TCRdb reanalysed the 5' RACE reads using MiXCR and keeps one entry per CDR3 protein. This sample has over 200,000 distinct CDR3 sequences; 6.5% to 7.5% occur once, and the top ten carry roughly 1%. The sequencing here drew on CD4+ T cells sorted from PBMCs, taken on the day of the yellow fever booster vaccination. The receptors shown here come from a man aged 25 to 45 who received the YFV17D yellow fever vaccine. Each CDR3 is given with its conserved first and last residue. Fields, in order: V gene, clone size, D gene, J gene, CDR3 DNA, CDR3 protein. The D gene is left open where the match is weak. Clone size is given for some rows only: seen once, a few or many times, or a class if the clone is expanded.

>TRBV3-1|many|NA|TRBJ2-1
TGTGCCAGCAGCTCTACGTGGAGGCCCGACAATGAGCAGTTCTTC
CASSSTWRPDNEQFF
>TRBV5-1|many|NA|TRBJ1-1
TGCGCCAGCAGCATGGGGGCGAACGGTGAAGCTTTCTTT
CASSMGANGEAFF
>TRBV12-3/TRBV12-4|many|NA|TRBJ2-7
TGTGCCAGCAGTAATAGCGGCACCTACGAGCAGTACTTC
CASSNSGTYEQYF
>TRBV5-1|few|NA|TRBJ2-5
TGCGCCAGCAGCTTGGCCGGGCCCGGGGAGACCCAGTACTTC
CASSLAGPGETQYF
>TRBV20-1|many|NA|TRBJ2-2
TGCAGTGCTAGTGGGACCGGGGAGCTGTTTTTT
CSASGTGELFF
>TRBV10-3|few|NA|TRBJ1-5
TGTGCCATCAGTGGCTCGGGAAGGACTGATCAGCCCCAGCATTTT
CAISGSGRTDQPQHF
>TRBV24-1|few|NA|TRBJ2-5
TGTGCCACCAGTGAGCCGGGATCCCAGACCCAGTACTTC
CATSEPGSQTQYF
>TRBV28|NA|NA|TRBJ1-3
TGTGCCAGCAGCCCTGGGGGTTCTGGAAACACCATATATTTT
CASSPGGSGNTIYF
>TRBV25-1|many|NA|TRBJ2-3
TGTGCCAGCAGTGATCGTTTGGATACGCAGTATTTT
CASSDRLDTQYF
>TRBV7-8|many|NA|TRBJ2-5
TGTGCCAGCGCTGCCCTAGCGAGGGAGACCCAGTACTTC
CASAALARETQYF
>TRBV3-1|NA|NA|TRBJ2-2
TGTGCCAGCAGCAGGGATACCACCGGGGAGCTGTTTTTT
CASSRDTTGELFF
>TRBV7-2|few|NA|TRBJ2-7
TGTGCCAGCAGCGAACCCGGGACTGGGGACTACGAGCAGTACTTC
CASSEPGTGDYEQYF
>TRBV5-1|NA|NA|TRBJ1-4
TGCGCCAGCAGCTTGGGGGCCGGACCGGCTCAGGGGGAAAAACTGTTTTTT
CASSLGAGPAQGEKLFF
>TRBV20-1|few|TRBD2|TRBJ2-7
TGCAGTGCTAGAGAGCCGGGACTAGCGATATACGAGCAGTACTTC
CSAREPGLAIYEQYF
>TRBV4-2|many|NA|TRBJ2-2
TGTGCCAGCAGCCAGGCTAAAAACACCGGGGAGCTGTTTTTT
CASSQAKNTGELFF
>TRBV7-2|many|NA|TRBJ2-3
TGTGCCAGCAGCTTAGGGGAGGACAAGGGCCCCACAGATACGCAGTATTTT
CASSLGEDKGPTDTQYF
>TRBV7-8|few|NA|TRBJ2-2
TGTGCCAGCAGCTTAGGACGGGTTACCGGGGAGCTGTTTTTT
CASSLGRVTGELFF
>TRBV20-1|few|NA|TRBJ1-1
TGCAGTGCTTCTAGCAGGTACGGTACCGAAGCTTTCTTT
CSASSRYGTEAFF
>TRBV29-1|many|NA|TRBJ1-1
TGCAGCGTTGTGTTCAGGGCTGCGAACACTGAAGCTTTCTTT
CSVVFRAANTEAFF
>TRBV20-1|few|NA|TRBJ1-2
TGCAGTGCCCAGGGCCAAGGAGTTTGGTATGGCTACACCTTC
CSAQGQGVWYGYTF
>TRBV18|many|NA|TRBJ2-5
TGTGCCAGCTCACCGCCTCTCGGCCAAAAAGAGACCCAGTACTTC
CASSPPLGQKETQYF